These 16 T cell receptor beta chains came from one sample sequenced in a study of identical twins. From the 5' RACE reads, TCRdb called clonotypes with MiXCR, one entry per CDR3 protein. The sample consists of a few hundred thousand distinct CDR3 sequences, roughly 24% of them appearing once. The data also belong to a second study, concerning T cells expressing NK-cell markers.

Sample: CD4+ T cells sorted from blood. These receptors originate from a woman aged 18-29 years in good health.

The rearrangement uses TRBV19 and TRBJ2-7; the D gene is possibly TRBD1 (5 bases). Germline V CDR1 and CDR2: LNHDA, SQIVND (reference sequence). Trimming stripped 3 bases from V and 3 bases from J, with 9 bases between. CDR3 length equals 13 residues. CDR3 nucleotide sequence: TGTGCCAGTAGTATCCGGCAGGGCTACGAGCAGTACTTC. Its protein product is CASSIRQGYEQYF.

This clonotype was counted many times. The rearrangement uses TRBV10-3 and TRBJ1-1; maybe TRBD1 (5 bases). CDR1 is ENHRY, CDR2 SYGVKD, per germline. Deletions cut 4 bases from V and 1 base from J, with 7 bases between. The CDR3 consists of 13 residues. The CDR3 DNA reads TGTGCCATCAGTGTGACAGAGAACACTGAAGCTTTCTTT. It specifies CAISVTENTEAFF.

This chain joins TRBV10-3 and TRBJ2-2; 11 bases align to TRBD2. The CDR3 loop spans 15 amino acids. V was clipped by 5 bases and J by 6 bases; unmatched bases: 5. Per germline, CDR1 ENHRY and CDR2 SYGVKD. DNA for the CDR3: TGTGCCATCAGTTCGACTAGCGGGGCGCCCGGGGAGCTGTTTTTT. As protein: CAISSTSGAPGELFF.

At least ten counts were recorded for this clonotype. The chain is built from TRBV20-1 and TRBJ2-4; the match to TRBD2 covers 10 bases. Germline V gene sequence: CDR1 DFQATT, CDR2 SNEGSKA (reference sequence). The CDR3 contains 13 residues. V was pared by 6 bases and J by 9 bases, with 8 bases of the junction left unmatched. The CDR3 spells CSANLAGEGIQYF. The CDR3 region has the DNA TGCAGTGCAAACCTAGCGGGGGAAGGCATTCAGTACTTC.

V and J are TRBV6-2 or TRBV6-3 and TRBJ2-1; 8 bases align to TRBD1. The CDR3 has 21 residues. The germline V gene encodes CDR1 MNHEY and CDR2 SVGEGT. The ends lost 6 bases at V and 2 bases at J; junction bases unmatched: 24. The CDR3 protein is CASSYDMPGQETPPTYNEQFF. The CDR3 nucleotides read TGTGCCAGCAGCTACGACATGCCGGGACAGGAGACTCCCCCTACCTACAATGAGCAGTTCTTC.

In this sample, this clonotype turned up a few times. The chain is built from TRBV10-3 and TRBJ2-7, with TRBD2 identical over 8 bases. Trimming cost V 0 bases and J 4 bases; bases outside gene matches: 8. Germline lookup yields CDR1 ENHRY and CDR2 SYGVKD. The CDR3 contains 16 residues. For the CDR3, the DNA is TGTGCCATCAGTGAGTCTGCGGGGGGCGCGGGGTACGAGCAGTACTTC. Translation gives CAISESAGGAGYEQYF.

This clonotype showed up just a few times. The chain carries TRBV20-1 and TRBJ1-1; possibly TRBD1 for D (6 bases). V was clipped by 1 base and J by 6 bases, with 18 bases between them. The CDR3 contains 15 residues. Germline V gene lookup returns CDR1 DFQATT and CDR2 SNEGSKA (reference sequence). CDR3 in amino acids: CSARAPLRRGAEAFF. DNA of the CDR3: TGCAGTGCTAGAGCCCCTTTGAGGAGGGGGGCTGAAGCTTTCTTT.

The chain couples TRBV7-9 to TRBJ1-2, with 9 nucleotides matching TRBD1. CDR1 is SEHNR, CDR2 FQNEAQ, per germline (reference sequence). With V trimmed by 10 bases and J by 6 bases, 6 bases remained unmatched. The CDR3 loop spans 12 amino acids. The CDR3 DNA sequence: TGTGCCACCCAAAGACAGGGGGATGGCTACACCTTC. Encoded protein: CATQRQGDGYTF.

The chain employs TRBV5-1 and TRBJ2-7, with TRBD2 as a possible D gene (6 bases). V was cut by 2 bases and J by 7 bases, with 16 bases left in between. The CDR3 covers 14 residues. Germline loops: CDR1 SGHRS, CDR2 YFSETQ. The CDR3 reads CASSFAGTPQEQYF. DNA for the CDR3: TGCGCCAGCAGCTTCGCCGGGACTCCCCAGGAGCAGTACTTC.

This clonotype appeared a single time. The gene calls are TRBV10-3 and TRBJ2-6; either TRBD1 or TRBD2 may supply D (5 bases each). V was trimmed by 7 bases and J by 4 bases, leaving 17 bases between them. The CDR3 is 16 residues long. Germline V gene sequence: CDR1 ENHRY, CDR2 SYGVKD. CDR3 loop: CAITGGTAEGANVLTF. The DNA of the CDR3 is TGTGCCATCACGGGTGGGACGGCGGAGGGGGCCAACGTCCTGACTTTC.

V and J are TRBV29-1 and TRBJ2-7; no firm D call. The length of the CDR3 is 14 residues. Germline V gene data show CDR1 as SQVTM and CDR2 as ANQGSEA. V lost 3 bases and J 3 bases, leaving 15 bases between the germline ends. CDR3 sequence (DNA): TGCAGCGTTGATATGGGGTTTGTCGGCTACGAGCAGTACTTC. It translates to CSVDMGFVGYEQYF.

This sequence joins TRBV29-1 and TRBJ1-1; unclear D gene. The CDR3 sequence is 13 residues long. Germline V gene data show CDR1 as SQVTM and CDR2 as ANQGSEA. Trimming took off 0 bases at V and 3 bases at J, with 8 bases between the two ends. As DNA, the CDR3 is TGCAGCGTTGAAGATCATAGTGACACTGAAGCTTTCTTT. It is translated as CSVEDHSDTEAFF.

In this sample, this clonotype turned up a few times. The germline gene is not matched at one end of the junction; a read error may be the cause. This chain links TRBV5-6 with TRBJ2-1, with D tentatively TRBD2 (5 bases). The CDR3 loop spans 14 amino acids. From germline, CDR1 is SGHDT and CDR2 YYEEEE. CDR3 DNA sequence: TGTGCCAGCCGCTTGGAGCGGAAAGTCAATGAGCAGTTCTTC. Translation gives CASRLERKVNEQFF.

The chain has TRBV3-1 and TRBJ2-7, with TRBD2 matching 7 bases. V lost 1 base, J lost 3 bases, and 9 bases stayed unmatched. The CDR3 is 16 amino acids. The germline V gene has CDR1 LGHDT and CDR2 YNNKEL (reference sequence). CDR3 amino acids: CASSQVVVAGGYEQYF. The CDR3 coding sequence is TGTGCCAGCAGCCAAGTAGTGGTAGCGGGCGGCTACGAGCAGTACTTC.

The chain joins TRBV5-1 to TRBJ1-1, with D unclear. The ends were cut back, 6 bases at V and 4 bases at J, with 10 bases in the middle. The CDR3 is made up of 12 amino acids. Germline V gives CDR1 SGHRS, CDR2 YFSETQ. CDR3 residues: CASKSGSTEAFF. The DNA for the CDR3 is TGCGCCAGCAAGTCGGGGTCCACTGAAGCTTTCTTT.

This clonotype was seen more than once but under ten times. V and J are TRBV7-9 and TRBJ2-7; no firm D call. The CDR3 spans 13 residues. V was trimmed by 2 bases and J by 3 bases, leaving 8 bases between them. Germline assignment: CDR1 SEHNR and CDR2 FQNEAQ (reference sequence). CDR3 nucleotide sequence: TGTGCCAGCAGCTTAAGCCGACGCTACGAGCAGTACTTC. This codes for CASSLSRRYEQYF.